This TCR beta chain was identified during a study of regulatory T cells in long-lasting Graves disease. Regarding the study as a whole: TRBV28, TRBJ1-2 and TRBJ2-5 were favored in persistent disease.

Both iRepertoire HTBI primers and Arm-PCR of CDR3 regions were used to build the TCR beta libraries. Via MiXCR, TCRdb re-called the multiplex PCR reads, giving one row per CDR3 protein. This sample yields about 540,000 distinct CDR3 sequences, of which about 13% are seen a single time; 8.5% to 10% belongs to the top ten. V lost 0 bases to trimming and J lost 4 bases, with 16 bases between them. The CDR3 covers 17 residues. Germline V gene lookup returns CDR1 MNHEY and CDR2 SVGAGI. This clonotype was observed a few times. Its target is not known. As to time point: newly diagnosed GD, antithyroid drugs for less than 3 months. Extracted PBMC RNA gave rise to the TCR library. Tubes containing EDTA received 8 to 9.5 milliliters of drawn peripheral blood. The data also belong to a second study, concerning T cells in Graves' hyperthyroidism and ophthalmopathy. That paper notes: For the diagnoses, clinical symptoms, serum thyroxine and TRAb, thyroid ultrasound and orbital computed tomography were used. HTBI primers were used for first-round RT-PCR of the TCR CDR3.

The sequenced sample was peripheral blood mononuclear cells (PBMCs), obtained at new diagnosis, from a patient treated with antithyroid drugs. The V gene is TRBV6-5, the J gene TRBJ2-4; the D gene is possibly TRBD1 (6 bases). The origin of this receptor is a young man with Graves disease. CDR3 DNA: TGTGCCAGCAGTTACTCTTTAAATCGCAGGGGTAAAAACATTCAGTACTTC. Protein product: CASSYSLNRRGKNIQYF.